The 20 T cell receptor beta chains given below trace back to one sample, sequenced in a study of blood T cell repertoires in COVID-19. Repertoires were generated with immunoSEQ multiplex PCR, while TCRdb's copy carries only in-frame clones and drops some. Among roughly 200,000 clones listed, around 92% were seen once. The source material was PBMCs or T cells enriched from blood (not recorded which). The receptors here all came from a woman in her 30s with acute COVID-19.

DNA of the CDR3: TGTGCCAGCAGTACAGGCTACGAGCAGTACTTC. Its translation: CASSTGYEQYF. The V and J genes are TRBV12-3 or TRBV12-4 and TRBJ2-7; possible D gene TRBD1, 5 bases. V was cut by 5 bases and J by 3 bases, with 5 bases left in between. This CDR3 contains 11 residues.

The CDR3 region is CASSVEGLAGVDTQYF. CDR3 in DNA: TGTGCCAGCAGCGTAGAGGGGCTAGCGGGGGTGGATACGCAGTATTTT. The chain joins TRBV9 to TRBJ2-3; 10 positions match TRBD2. The V segment lost 0 bases and the J segment 6 bases; nucleotides outside the gene matches: 7. The CDR3 runs 16 residues. The germline V gene has CDR1 SGDLS and CDR2 YYNGEE.

This sequence joins TRBV14 and TRBJ2-5; 8 bases map to TRBD1. The CDR3 extends over 15 amino acids. Germline-derived CDR1 and CDR2 are SGHDN and FVKESK. Germline trimming cut 5 bases from V and 4 bases from J; bases unmatched to any gene: 9. The CDR3 loop reads CASSIRQGKSETQYF. The CDR3 DNA reads TGTGCCAGCAGCATCCGACAGGGGAAATCAGAGACCCAGTACTTC. Combining the CDR3 with reference TRBV14 and TRBJ2-5 gives the whole variable domain EAGVTQFPSHSVIEKGQTVTLRCDPISGHDNLYWYRRVMGKEIKFLLHFVKESKQDESGMPNNRFLAERTGGTYSTLKVQPAELEDSGVYFCASSIRQGKSETQYFGPGTRLLVL.

This chain links TRBV7-9 with TRBJ2-2; 7 bases agree with TRBD1. V lost 5 bases to trimming and J lost 0 bases; unmatched junction nucleotides: 6. The CDR3 runs 16 residues. Germline V gives CDR1 SEHNR, CDR2 FQNEAQ (reference sequence). The CDR3 loop reads CASSDRTGSNTGELFF. The DNA of the CDR3 is TGTGCCAGCAGCGACCGGACAGGTTCGAACACCGGGGAGCTGTTTTTT.

The chain has TRBV4-2 and TRBJ2-2, with TRBD2 matching over 14 bases. The CDR3 totals 18 residues. Unmatched junction bases numbered 10, after V lost 5 bases and J lost 5 bases. Germline V lookup: CDR1 LGHNA, CDR2 YNFKEQ. This CDR3 reads CASSVGLAGALSTGELFF. The CDR3 DNA sequence: TGTGCCAGCAGCGTGGGACTAGCGGGGGCCTTATCTACCGGGGAGCTGTTTTTT.

This clone was observed once. The rearrangement joins TRBV7-9 to TRBJ2-3; possible D gene TRBD1, 6 bases. The CDR3 runs 13 residues. The V end lost 5 bases, the J end lost 3 bases, and 9 bases lay between the germline ends. CDR1 and CDR2 from the germline V gene are SEHNR and FQNEAQ (reference sequence). The CDR3 loop is CASSHRATDTQYF. The CDR3, as DNA: TGTGCCAGCAGCCACAGGGCTACAGATACGCAGTATTTT.

As DNA, the CDR3 is TGTGCCAGCAGCTTAAAACCGGGACAGGGTAATTGGGGTGAGCAGTTCTTC. It is translated as CASSLKPGQGNWGEQFF. The chain combines TRBV7-3 with TRBJ2-1, with TRBD1 matching 9 bases. Germline lookup yields CDR1 SGHTA and CDR2 FQGTGA. V was pared by 1 base and J by 9 bases, with 13 bases of the junction left unmatched. CDR3 size: 17 residues.

The chain employs TRBV7-8 and TRBJ2-2, with D possibly being TRBD1 (6 bases). Looked up from germline, CDR1 is SGHVS and CDR2 is FQNEAQ. This CDR3 is built from 16 residues. V was trimmed by 5 bases and J by 2 bases, leaving 15 bases between them. Written as DNA, the CDR3 is TGTGCCAGCAGCCGTGCCGGCAGGGGAAACACCGGGGAGCTGTTTTTT. Translating gives CASSRAGRGNTGELFF.

The chain joins TRBV2 to TRBJ2-5, with 9 bases that match TRBD1. Germline lookup yields CDR1 SNHLY and CDR2 FYNNEI. J gave up 1 base and V 5 bases, and 5 bases lay outside the gene matches. This CDR3 has 15 amino acids. The CDR3, as DNA: TGTGCCAGCAGTTCCGACAGGGGGTTCCAAGAGACCCAGTACTTC. Translating it yields CASSSDRGFQETQYF. Based on the CDR3 plus reference TRBV2 and TRBJ2-5, the full variable domain is EPEVTQTPSHQVTQMGQEVILRCVPISNHLYFYWYRQILGQKVEFLVSFYNNEISEKSEIFDDQFSVERPDGSNFTLKIRSTKLEDSAMYFCASSSDRGFQETQYFGPGTRLLVL.

The chain has TRBV15 and TRBJ1-1; weak D call: TRBD1 (5 bases). With 4 bases removed from V and 0 bases from J, the gap between germline ends came to 24 bases. CDR3 length equals 19 residues. Germline CDR1 LNHNV, CDR2 YYDKDF (reference sequence). The CDR3 nucleotides read TGTGCCACCAGCAACCCGGCCGGCGGTGACAGAAGTATGAACACTGAAGCTTTCTTT. This codes for CATSNPAGGDRSMNTEAFF.

This rearrangement joins TRBV11-2 to TRBJ1-2; 10 nucleotides match TRBD1. V trimming: 5 bases; J trimming: 4 bases; junction bases outside the gene matches: 4. In germline, CDR1 is SGHAT, CDR2 FQNNGV. The CDR3 spans 14 residues. CDR3 region: CASSEDRGAYGYTF. The DNA of the CDR3 is TGTGCCAGCAGCGAGGACAGGGGGGCCTATGGCTACACCTTC.

The V and J genes are TRBV28 and TRBJ2-5, with 10 bases matching TRBD2. J lost 5 bases, V lost 5 bases, and 11 bases had no gene match. The germline V gene encodes CDR1 MDHEN and CDR2 SYDVKM. This CDR3 is 16 amino acids long. In DNA, the CDR3 is TGTGCCAGCAGTGTCCCCCCGGGACTAGCGAGGGAGACCCAGTACTTC. Amino acid sequence: CASSVPPGLARETQYF.

This clone was seen only once. V is TRBV25-1 and J is TRBJ2-6, with D perhaps matching TRBD2 (8 bases). CDR1 MGHDK and CDR2 SYGVNS come from the germline V gene. This CDR3 region has 18 residues. V was cut by 3 bases and J by 4 bases, with 19 bases left in between. CDR3 bases: TGTGCCAGCAGTGAGTTCGGGAGGGGGCTGAAAGGGGCCAACGTCCTGACTTTC. Protein product: CASSEFGRGLKGANVLTF.

A word on this clone: The germline gene is not matched at one end of the junction; a read error may be the cause. The chain links TRBV6-2 or TRBV6-3 to TRBJ2-1, with 12 bases matching TRBD2. Per the germline V gene, CDR1 is MNHEY and CDR2 is SVGEGT. This CDR3 has 14 residues. CDR3 amino acids: CASSSSGGAGVPLF. The CDR3 DNA reads as TGTGCCAGCAGCTCTAGCGGGGGGGCCGGGGTGCCGCTCTTC.

In this sample, this clone turned up once. The chain's CDR3 is CASSKEDRQGAPGYGYTF. In nucleotides, the CDR3 is TGTGCCAGCAGCAAAGAGGATAGACAGGGGGCGCCGGGGTATGGCTACACCTTC. The chain links TRBV21-1 to TRBJ1-2; the tabulated D call, TRBD1, remains unverified against the DNA. TRBV21-1 is a recognized pseudogene. The CDR3 consists of 18 residues.

This clone has only one observation. This chain uses TRBV28 with TRBJ1-4; 8 bases are a match to TRBD1. This CDR3 has 16 residues. The V gene end was trimmed by 3 bases and the J gene end by 4 bases; junction bases not matched to a gene: 7. Germline CDR1 reads MDHEN; CDR2 reads SYDVKM. The CDR3 spells CASSFLATGVNEKLFF. The CDR3 DNA sequence: TGTGCCAGCAGTTTCCTAGCGACAGGGGTTAATGAAAAACTGTTTTTT.

The V call is TRBV14, the J call TRBJ1-2; TRBD1 matches 7 bases. The CDR3 contains 16 residues. Looked up from germline, CDR1 is SGHDN and CDR2 is FVKESK. V lost 5 bases, J lost 4 bases, and 13 bases stayed unmatched. In DNA form, the CDR3 reads TGTGCCAGCAGCTTTGGACCGGACAGGAGGGTCTATGGCTACACCTTC. Translating gives CASSFGPDRRVYGYTF.

The gene calls are TRBV28 and TRBJ1-3; no clear D gene. The CDR3 is 14 residues long. Trimming shortened V by 5 bases and J by 0 bases, and 8 bases separated the two germline ends. From germline, CDR1 is MDHEN and CDR2 SYDVKM. The CDR3 region is CASSLSVSGNTIYF. The CDR3 coding sequence is TGTGCCAGCAGTCTTAGTGTCTCTGGAAACACCATATATTTT.

V and J are TRBV7-9 and TRBJ2-5; 9 nucleotides line up with TRBD2. The CDR3 length is 17 residues. Unmatched junction bases numbered 15, after V lost 6 bases and J lost 4 bases. Germline V gives CDR1 SEHNR, CDR2 FQNEAQ (reference sequence). This chain's CDR3 is CASSSTRGGAGVETQYF. DNA of the CDR3: TGTGCCAGCAGTTCCACCCGCGGGGGGGCAGGGGTAGAGACCCAGTACTTC.

The chain combines TRBV28 with TRBJ1-4; TRBD1 matches at 12 bases. V shed 5 bases, J shed 8 bases, and the junction held 12 bases outside the gene matches. The CDR3 is made up of 17 amino acids. Germline V gene data show CDR1 as MDHEN and CDR2 as SYDVKM. The CDR3 DNA sequence: TGTGCCAGCAGTCCCGGGACAGGGGGCTCAGTCAGCGAAAAACTGTTTTTT. Amino acid sequence: CASSPGTGGSVSEKLFF.